Here is one TCR beta chain with its context. V lost 4 bases, J lost 7 bases, and 8 bases lay in between. The CDR3 sequence is 11 residues long. Germline CDR1 reads SGHAT; CDR2 reads FQNNGV. Sequencing used immunoSEQ multiplex PCR; TCRdb keeps in-frame clones, though not all of them. In the table there are roughly 220,000 clones, 75% to 90% of which are singletons. The data were taken from a study of blood T cell repertoires in COVID-19. The receptor was isolated from a woman aged 40 to 55 with acute COVID-19. This chain joins TRBV11-2 and TRBJ2-7; no clear D. Sequenced sample: PBMCs or T cells enriched from blood (not recorded which). In DNA form, the CDR3 reads TGTGCCAGCAGCTCGACACAAGAGCAGTACTTC. Its translation is CASSSTQEQYF.